The rows below give T cell receptor beta chains drawn from one sample of a study of regulatory T cells in long-lasting Graves disease. TCRdb processed the multiplex PCR reads anew with MiXCR; each CDR3 protein has one entry. The table lists about 450,000 distinct CDR3 sequences, less than 25% of them singletons. The sample consisted of peripheral blood mononuclear cells (PBMCs), taken when the disease was refractory, from a patient treated with antithyroid drugs. The origin of the receptors is a female donor with Graves disease. Both conserved end residues are part of each CDR3. Each record gives: CDR3 length, J gene, clone size, V gene, D gene, CDR3 DNA, CDR3 protein. The D gene is left open where the match is weak. Part of the rows lack a size; the others show once, few, many or a class for expanded clones.

13 TRBJ2-7 many TRBV3-1 NA TGTGCCAGCAGCTCTTCCTCCTCCTACGAGCAGTACTTC CASSSSSSYEQYF
17 TRBJ2-2 many TRBV24-1 NA TGTGCCACCAGTGATTATAAGACAGGCCGCTTCACCGGGGAGCTGTTTTTT CATSDYKTGRFTGELFF
13 TRBJ2-7 few TRBV9 NA TGTGCCAGCAGCGTAGAGGGGACCTACGAGCAGTACTTC CASSVEGTYEQYF
15 TRBJ1-5 few TRBV5-1 NA TGCGCCAGCAGCTTCGGGGAAAACAGCAATCAGCCCCAGCATTTT CASSFGENSNQPQHF
15 TRBJ2-3 few TRBV5-1 TRBD2 TGCGCCAGCAGCGGGTTAGCGGGAAACACAGATACGCAGTATTTT CASSGLAGNTDTQYF
14 TRBJ2-7 NA TRBV5-6 TRBD1 TGTGCCAGCAGCCTCCGGGACAGGGGGCTCGAGCAGTACTTC CASSLRDRGLEQYF
16 TRBJ1-1 many TRBV28 TRBD1 TGTGCCAGCAAAGGAGCAGGGACAGGAAGGAACACTGAAGCTTTCTTT CASKGAGTGRNTEAFF
17 TRBJ1-1 NA TRBV7-9 NA TGTGCCAGCAGCTCAGGGCCCCGCAGAACCCTTAACGAGGGGGCTTTCTTT CASSSGPRRTLNEGAFF
19 TRBJ2-5 many TRBV6-1 TRBD2 TGTGCCACCCACGGCGGGCTAGCGGGGTCACGTTGGGAACAAGAGACCCAGTACTTC CATHGGLAGSRWEQETQYF
17 TRBJ2-2 NA TRBV12-3/TRBV12-4 NA TGTGCCAGCAGTTTAGCGCGGGGGCACGGTGTCACCGGGGAGCTGTTTTTT CASSLARGHGVTGELFF
15 TRBJ1-2 few TRBV6-1 TRBD1 TGTGCCAGCAGTATAACAGGGGTTGAGTCGTATGGCTACACCTTC CASSITGVESYGYTF
14 TRBJ1-1 NA TRBV7-9 NA TGTGCCAGCAGCTTCCATGACGGGAACACTGAAGCTTTCTTT CASSFHDGNTEAFF
16 TRBJ2-5 NA TRBV3-1 TRBD1 TGTGCCAGCAGCCAATCCGGGACAGGGGGCGCGGGGACCCAGTACTTC CASSQSGTGGAGTQYF
14 TRBJ2-7 many TRBV7-9 NA TGTGCCAGCAGCGTGACCGGGCCATCCTACGAGCAGTACTTC CASSVTGPSYEQYF
15 TRBJ2-7 few TRBV5-5 NA TGTGCCAGCAGCTTGGTAGAGACTACCCTCTACGAGCAGTACTTC CASSLVETTLYEQYF
15 TRBJ2-7 many TRBV2 TRBD1 TGTGCCAGCAGTGACCGGGACAGGGGGCGTAGCGAGCAGTACTTC CASSDRDRGRSEQYF
15 TRBJ1-2 many TRBV12-3/TRBV12-4 NA TGTGCCAGCAGTTTAGGCGGGGCTAAAGATGATGGCTACACCTTC CASSLGGAKDDGYTF
15 TRBJ2-7 NA TRBV5-1 NA TGCGCCAGCAGCCCCAACGCAAGCCCACTGTACGAGCAGTACTTC CASSPNASPLYEQYF
14 TRBJ2-7 few TRBV7-3 NA TGTGCCAGCAGCTTAGTCCCTAGGACCTACGAGCAGTACTTC CASSLVPRTYEQYF
13 TRBJ2-7 many TRBV2 NA TGTGCCAGCCGGAGGCAGACCGTCTACGAGCAGTACTTC CASRRQTVYEQYF
18 TRBJ2-3 once TRBV12-3/TRBV12-4 TRBD2 TGTGCCAGCAGTTTGAAGGCTAGCGGGAGTGGGGTCACAGATACGCAGTATTTT CASSLKASGSGVTDTQYF
14 TRBJ2-7 NA TRBV3-1 NA TGTGCCAGCAGCCAAGATCTCACACTCTACGAGCAGTACTTC CASSQDLTLYEQYF
14 TRBJ1-4 NA TRBV6-2/TRBV6-3 NA TGTGCCAGCAGTTACGGGGCAGTTAATGAAAAACTGTTTTTT CASSYGAVNEKLFF
15 TRBJ2-5 NA TRBV30 TRBD2 TGTGCCTGGAGTCCGACTAGCGGGAGCCAAGAGACCCAGTACTTC CAWSPTSGSQETQYF
13 TRBJ2-5 NA TRBV29-1 TRBD1 TGCAGCGTTCCTCAGGGGGTTGGGGAGACCCAGTACTTC CSVPQGVGETQYF
13 TRBJ1-1 NA TRBV12-3/TRBV12-4 TRBD1 TGTGCCAGCAGTTTAGAGGGGGCGAGTGAAGCTTTCTTT CASSLEGASEAFF